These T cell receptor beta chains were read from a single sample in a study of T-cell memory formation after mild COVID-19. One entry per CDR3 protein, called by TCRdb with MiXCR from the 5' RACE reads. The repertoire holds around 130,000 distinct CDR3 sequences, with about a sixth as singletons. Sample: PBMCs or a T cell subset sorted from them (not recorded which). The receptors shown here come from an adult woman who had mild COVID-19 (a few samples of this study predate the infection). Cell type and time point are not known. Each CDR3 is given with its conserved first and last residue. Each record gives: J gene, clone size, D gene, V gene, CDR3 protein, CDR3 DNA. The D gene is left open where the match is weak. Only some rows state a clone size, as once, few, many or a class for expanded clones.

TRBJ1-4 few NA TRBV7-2 CASSPFIGGEKLFF TGTGCCAGCAGCCCGTTTATTGGCGGAGAAAAACTGTTTTTT
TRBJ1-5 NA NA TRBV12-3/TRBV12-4 CASSPHDWGSGAQHF TGTGCCAGCAGTCCGCACGACTGGGGCTCCGGGGCCCAGCATTTT
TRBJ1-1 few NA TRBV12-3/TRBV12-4 CASSARGGTEAFF TGTGCCAGCAGTGCGAGGGGGGGCACTGAAGCTTTCTTT
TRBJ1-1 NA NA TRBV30 CAWRQGSGNTEAFF TGTGCCTGGAGACAAGGCTCGGGAAACACTGAAGCTTTCTTT
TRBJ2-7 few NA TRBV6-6 CASSQRGRNYEQYF TGTGCCAGCAGCCAGAGGGGGAGGAACTACGAGCAGTACTTC
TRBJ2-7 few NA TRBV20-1 CSARDLESDLPSYEQYF TGCAGTGCTAGAGATCTCGAATCGGACCTCCCCTCCTACGAGCAGTACTTC
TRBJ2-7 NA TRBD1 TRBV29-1 CSVDLTGGNEQYF TGCAGCGTTGACCTGACAGGGGGGAACGAGCAGTACTTC
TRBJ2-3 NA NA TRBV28 CASSRIRGSTDTQYF TGTGCCAGCAGCCGAATTCGCGGCTCCACAGATACGCAGTATTTT
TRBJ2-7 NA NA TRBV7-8 CASSPRGGATSYEQYF TGTGCCAGCAGCCCTAGGGGGGGGGCGACTTCCTACGAGCAGTACTTC
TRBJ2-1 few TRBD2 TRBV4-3 CASSQDPLLAGHYSSYNEQFF TGCGCCAGCAGCCAAGATCCCCTCCTAGCGGGGCATTATAGCTCCTACAATGAGCAGTTCTTC
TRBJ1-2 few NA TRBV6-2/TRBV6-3 CASSYAEQGPSVIYGYTF TGTGCCAGCAGTTACGCGGAGCAGGGCCCATCGGTTATATATGGCTACACCTTC
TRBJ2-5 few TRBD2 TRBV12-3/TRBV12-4 CASSFGLAGAETQYF TGTGCCAGCAGTTTCGGTCTAGCGGGCGCGGAGACCCAGTACTTC
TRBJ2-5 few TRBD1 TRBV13 CASSSTGTGVVTQETQYF TGTGCCAGCAGCTCAACCGGGACAGGGGTCGTTACCCAAGAGACCCAGTACTTC
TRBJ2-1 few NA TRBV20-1 CSPLTRRDEQFF TGCAGTCCCCTAACCCGACGGGATGAGCAGTTCTTC
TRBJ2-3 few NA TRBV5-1 CASSRGTLAADTQYF TGCGCCAGCAGCCGTGGGACTTTAGCGGCAGATACGCAGTATTTT
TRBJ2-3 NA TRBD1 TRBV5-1 CASSLRGPRDTQYF TGCGCCAGCAGCTTGAGGGGGCCACGGGATACGCAGTATTTT
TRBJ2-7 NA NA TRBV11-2 CASSSSRRGGRYEQYF TGTGCCAGCAGCTCCTCCAGGAGGGGGGGCCGGTACGAGCAGTACTTC
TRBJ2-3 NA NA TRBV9 CASSSADTQYF TGTGCCAGCAGTAGCGCAGATACGCAGTATTTT
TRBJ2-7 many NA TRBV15 CATSRTRTAYEQYF TGTGCCACCAGCCGAACCAGGACAGCCTACGAGCAGTACTTC
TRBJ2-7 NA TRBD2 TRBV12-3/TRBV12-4 CASTEGLAGNYEQYF TGTGCCAGCACCGAGGGACTAGCGGGAAACTACGAGCAGTACTTC
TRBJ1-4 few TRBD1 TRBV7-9 CASSGYRDSNEKLFF TGTGCCAGCAGCGGGTACCGGGACAGTAATGAAAAACTGTTTTTT
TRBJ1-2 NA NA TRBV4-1 CASSQGPDYGYTF TGCGCCAGCAGTCAGGGGCCCGACTATGGCTACACCTTC
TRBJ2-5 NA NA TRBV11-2 CASSFISEGAQYF TGTGCCAGCAGCTTTATTAGCGAGGGGGCCCAGTACTTC
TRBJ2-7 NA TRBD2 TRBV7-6 CASSLAAGRYYEQYF TGTGCCAGCAGCTTAGCAGCGGGACGGTACTACGAGCAGTACTTC
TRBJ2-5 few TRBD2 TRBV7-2 CASSPTSGRAGETQYF TGTGCCAGCAGTCCTACTAGCGGGAGGGCGGGCGAGACCCAGTACTTC
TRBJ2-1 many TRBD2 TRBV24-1 CATSLGLAGPASSYNEQFF TGTGCCACCAGTTTAGGACTAGCGGGGCCAGCGAGCTCCTACAATGAGCAGTTCTTC
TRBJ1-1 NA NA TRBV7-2 CASSFFGRGNTEAFF TGTGCCAGCAGCTTTTTCGGTAGGGGGAACACTGAAGCTTTCTTT
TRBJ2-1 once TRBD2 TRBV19 CASSIPSGGFNEQFF TGTGCCAGTAGTATACCCAGCGGGGGATTCAATGAGCAGTTCTTC
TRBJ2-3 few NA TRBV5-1 CASSLGTARGDTQYF TGCGCCAGCAGCTTGGGGACAGCGAGAGGAGATACGCAGTATTTT
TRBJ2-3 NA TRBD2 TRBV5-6 CASSLYKRGLTDTQYF TGTGCCAGCAGCTTGTATAAGCGGGGACTCACAGATACGCAGTATTTT
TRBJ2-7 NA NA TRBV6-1 CASGSRGPYEQYF TGTGCCAGCGGGAGCAGGGGCCCCTACGAGCAGTACTTC
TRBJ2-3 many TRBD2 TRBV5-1 CASTSGSPGDTQYF TGCGCCAGTACTAGCGGGAGTCCCGGAGATACGCAGTATTTT
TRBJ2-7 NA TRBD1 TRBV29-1 CSVGGSTGPVEQYF TGCAGCGTTGGGGGGTCGACAGGGCCCGTCGAGCAGTACTTC
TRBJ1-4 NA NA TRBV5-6 CASSWATGSEKLFF TGTGCCAGCAGCTGGGCTACGGGTTCTGAAAAACTGTTTTTT
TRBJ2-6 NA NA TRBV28 CASSYSGYGANVLTF TGTGCCAGCAGTTATTCGGGGTACGGGGCCAACGTCCTGACTTTC
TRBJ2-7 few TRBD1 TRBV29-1 CSVVGTETYEQYF TGCAGCGTAGTCGGGACAGAAACCTACGAGCAGTACTTC
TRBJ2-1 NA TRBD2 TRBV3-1 CASSQDPGLAGRNEQFF TGTGCCAGCAGCCAAGACCCTGGACTAGCGGGCCGGAATGAGCAGTTCTTC
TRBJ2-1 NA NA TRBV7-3 CASSLTSGNYNEQFF TGTGCCAGCAGCTTAACGTCCGGGAACTACAATGAGCAGTTCTTC
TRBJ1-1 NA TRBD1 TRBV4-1 CASSPGQGAEAFF TGCGCCAGCAGCCCCGGACAGGGCGCTGAAGCTTTCTTT
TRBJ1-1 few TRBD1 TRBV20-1 CSASGGMDTEAFF TGCAGTGCCTCAGGGGGGATGGACACTGAAGCTTTCTTT
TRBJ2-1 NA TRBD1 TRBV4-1 CASSFGQGARNEQFF TGCGCCAGCAGCTTCGGACAGGGGGCGCGAAATGAGCAGTTCTTC
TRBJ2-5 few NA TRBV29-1 CSVAVGETQYF TGCAGCGTAGCGGTCGGAGAGACCCAGTACTTC
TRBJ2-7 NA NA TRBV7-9 CASSLGPAWAQEQYF TGTGCCAGCAGCCTAGGACCAGCGTGGGCTCAAGAGCAGTACTTC
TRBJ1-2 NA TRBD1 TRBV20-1 CSARDRTGAAYGYTF TGCAGTGCTAGAGATAGGACAGGGGCGGCCTATGGCTACACCTTC
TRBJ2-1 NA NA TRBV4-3 CASSPLFGEQFF TGCGCCAGCAGCCCTCTCTTCGGGGAGCAGTTCTTC
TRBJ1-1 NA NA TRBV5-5 CASSRGSTEAFF TGTGCCAGCAGCAGAGGGAGTACTGAAGCTTTCTTT
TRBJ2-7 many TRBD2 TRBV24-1 CATSDSGRGSYEQYF TGTGCCACCAGTGATTCCGGGAGGGGATCCTACGAGCAGTACTTC
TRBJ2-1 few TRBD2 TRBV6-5 CASSGGLAGIYNEQFF TGTGCCAGCAGTGGGGGACTAGCGGGAATCTACAATGAGCAGTTCTTC
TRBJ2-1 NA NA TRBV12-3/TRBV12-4 CASTRTVEQFF TGTGCCAGCACCAGGACGGTTGAGCAGTTCTTC
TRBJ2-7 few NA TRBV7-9 CASSLGHTGEQYF TGTGCCAGCAGCTTAGGACATACCGGCGAGCAGTACTTC
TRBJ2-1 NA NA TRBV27 CASSPWGRDNEQFF TGTGCCAGCAGTCCCTGGGGCAGGGACAATGAGCAGTTCTTC
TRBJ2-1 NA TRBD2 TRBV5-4 CASSPGTSGRWLINEQFF TGTGCCAGCAGCCCCGGGACTAGCGGGAGGTGGTTGATCAATGAGCAGTTCTTC
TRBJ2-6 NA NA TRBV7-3 CASSYAGSGANVLTF TGTGCCAGCAGCTACGCCGGTTCTGGGGCCAACGTCCTGACTTTC
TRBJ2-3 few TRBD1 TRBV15 CATSRMGQGVTDTQYF TGTGCCACCAGCAGGATGGGACAGGGGGTAACAGATACGCAGTATTTT
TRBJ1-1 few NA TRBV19 CASTTTREVSAFF TGTGCCAGTACCACGACCAGGGAAGTGAGCGCTTTCTTT
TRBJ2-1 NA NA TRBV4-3 CASSQGFGGYNEQFF TGCGCCAGCAGCCAGGGTTTTGGGGGATACAATGAGCAGTTCTTC
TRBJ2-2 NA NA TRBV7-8 CASSLKQVNTGELFF TGTGCCAGCAGCTTAAAACAGGTTAACACCGGGGAGCTGTTTTTT
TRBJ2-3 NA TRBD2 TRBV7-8 CASSLVRGGTSGREGTDTQYF TGTGCCAGCAGCTTAGTCCGTGGAGGGACTAGCGGGAGGGAAGGCACAGATACGCAGTATTTT
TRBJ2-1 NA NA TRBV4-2 CASSPYAGTPDNEQFF TGTGCCAGCAGCCCCTACGCCGGGACGCCAGACAATGAGCAGTTCTTC